A single sample gave rise to the 21 T cell receptor beta chains below, sequenced in a study of blood T cell repertoires in COVID-19. Libraries were prepared by immunoSEQ multiplex PCR; TCRdb keeps only in-frame clonotypes and omits some of them. The sample records just over 300,000 clones, roughly 91% being singletons. Sequences were obtained from peripheral blood. Receptors originate from a woman aged 30 to 39 with COVID-19, enrolled during active disease.

The chain links TRBV3-1 (or the pseudogene TRBV3-2) to TRBJ2-1; 9 bases line up with TRBD2. The CDR3 has 14 residues. Germline loops: CDR1 LGHDT, CDR2 YNNKEL (reference sequence). The trim removed 5 bases at V and 6 bases at J, leaving 5 bases unmatched. Here the CDR3 DNA reads TGTGCCAGCAGCTTCCGCGGGGGGGCCAATGAGCAGTTCTTC. Amino acid sequence: CASSFRGGANEQFF.

V gene TRBV9 combines with J gene TRBJ2-7, with a weak D call TRBD2 (6 bases). The V end was cut by 0 bases, the J end by 3 bases, with 13 bases between. Per germline, CDR1 SGDLS and CDR2 YYNGEE. The CDR3 loop spans 15 amino acids. DNA of the CDR3: TGTGCCAGCAGCGTAGGGGCTAGCGACCGCTACGAGCAGTACTTC. Translation gives CASSVGASDRYEQYF.

Notes on this clone: Other nucleotide sequences in the sample specify the same CDR3. The chain combines TRBV11-2 with TRBJ2-5; D is ambiguous. The CDR3 extends over 11 amino acids. V was pared by 5 bases and J by 1 base, with 2 bases between. Germline-derived CDR1 and CDR2 are SGHAT and FQNNGV. The CDR3 region is CASSLQETQYF. CDR3 in DNA: TGTGCCAGCAGCCTCCAAGAGACCCAGTACTTC.

This chain's CDR3 is CASSSQQGVNIQYF. Written as DNA, the CDR3 is TGTGCCAGCAGCTCACAACAGGGGGTAAACATTCAGTACTTC. The genes are TRBV7-2 and TRBJ2-4, with 8 bases that match TRBD1. J lost 6 bases, V lost 4 bases, and 5 bases had no gene match. The CDR3 length is 14 residues. Germline loops: CDR1 SGHTA, CDR2 FQGNSA. The full variable domain, in which reference TRBV7-2 and TRBJ2-4 provide the parts outside the CDR3, is GAGVSQSPSNKVTEKGKDVELRCDPISGHTALYWYRQSLGQGLEFLIYFQGNSAPDKSGLPSDRFSAERTGGSVSTLTIQRTQQEDSAVYLCASSSQQGVNIQYFGAGTRLSVL.

This clone occurred once. This chain connects TRBV5-4 to TRBJ2-7, with 7 bases fitting TRBD2. Germline loops: CDR1 SGHNT, CDR2 YYREEE (reference sequence). V trimming: 2 bases; J trimming: 1 base; junction bases outside the gene matches: 3. This CDR3 spans 14 amino acids. The CDR3 here is CASSLGSGSYEQYV. The DNA of the CDR3 is TGTGCCAGCAGCTTAGGTAGCGGGTCCTACGAGCAGTACGTC.

The J gene is TRBJ1-4, the V gene TRBV6-1; 7 nucleotides agree with TRBD1. Germline V gene lookup returns CDR1 MNHNS and CDR2 SASEGT. Germline trimming cut 1 base from V and 4 bases from J; bases unmatched to any gene: 15. The CDR3 is 19 amino acids. The CDR3 reads CASSEGRMGKGAGNEKLFF. The CDR3 DNA reads as TGTGCCAGCAGTGAAGGGCGGATGGGAAAGGGGGCTGGTAATGAAAAACTGTTTTTT.

V is TRBV19 and J is TRBJ1-3, with D hard to call. The V and J ends lost 5 bases and 1 base respectively, with 9 bases between them. The CDR3 has 14 residues. Germline V lookup: CDR1 LNHDA, CDR2 SQIVND (reference sequence). The CDR3 loop reads CASSARSSGNTIYF. The CDR3 DNA is TGTGCCAGTAGTGCCAGATCTTCTGGAAACACCATATATTTT.

V gene TRBV5-1 combines with J gene TRBJ2-1, with TRBD1 matching 8 bases. Germline CDR1 SGHRS, CDR2 YFSETQ. This CDR3 is built from 15 residues. V dropped 4 bases and J dropped 7; count of bases not matched to a gene: 10. The CDR3 DNA reads TGCGCCAGCAGCCTTACAGGGGGATTCTTGAATGAGCAGTTCTTC. This sequence encodes CASSLTGGFLNEQFF.

The chain couples TRBV5-4 to TRBJ2-7; possible D gene TRBD2, 5 bases. CDR3 length: 12 residues. V gave up 4 bases and J gave up 7 bases, with 12 bases separating them. Germline CDR1 and CDR2: SGHNT and YYREEE (reference sequence). The CDR3 DNA sequence: TGTGCCAGCAGCGGTCTTTCGGGGGAGCAGTACTTC. Its protein product is CASSGLSGEQYF.

The CDR3 region has the DNA TGTGCCAGAAGCTCGCAGGGTAGCGGCGATGGCTACACCTTC. Translation gives CARSSQGSGDGYTF. The rearrangement links TRBV5-3 to TRBJ1-2, with D maybe TRBD1 (5 bases). TRBV5-3 is recorded as an ORF, its role being uncertain. The CDR3 extends over 14 amino acids. The germline V and J ends were trimmed by 3 bases and 6 bases, with 15 bases remaining between them.

This clone was counted only a few times. The chain has TRBV5-5 and TRBJ1-2, with D possibly being TRBD1 (5 bases). The CDR3 spans 14 residues. CDR1 is SGHKS, CDR2 YYEKEE, per germline (reference sequence). The V end was cut by 0 bases, the J end by 3 bases, with 9 bases between. CDR3 nucleotides: TGTGCCAGCAGCTTGGCCGGGGGATACTATGGCTACACCTTC. It yields the protein CASSLAGGYYGYTF.

This chain links TRBV19 with TRBJ2-5; possible D gene TRBD1, 5 bases. The V end lost 3 bases, the J end lost 4 bases, and 9 bases lay between the germline ends. Germline CDR1 is LNHDA and CDR2 is SQIVND (reference sequence). The CDR3 is 13 amino acids. CDR3 nucleotide sequence: TGTGCCAGTAGTATGGGCAGGGCAGAGACCCAGTACTTC. Translation gives CASSMGRAETQYF.

The gene calls are TRBV5-4 and TRBJ1-2; 7 nucleotides agree with TRBD1. Trimming cost V 4 bases and J 8 bases; bases outside gene matches: 5. Per germline, CDR1 SGHNT and CDR2 YYREEE (reference sequence). The CDR3 sequence is 12 residues long. CDR3 sequence (DNA): TGTGCCAGCAGCCCCCCGACAGGGGGCTACACCTTC. Translating gives CASSPPTGGYTF.

The chain recombines TRBV4-1 with TRBJ2-1; 7 nucleotides agree with TRBD1. V dropped 1 base and J dropped 6; count of bases not matched to a gene: 3. CDR1 is MGHRA, CDR2 YSYEKL, per germline. The CDR3 covers 14 residues. The CDR3 here is CASSQVRDSNEQFF. CDR3 coding DNA: TGCGCCAGCAGCCAAGTTAGGGACAGCAATGAGCAGTTCTTC.

The CDR3 nucleotides read TGTGCCAGCAGTTTACCAAACCTTTGGGACAGGAACACTGAAGCTTTCTTT. This gives the protein CASSLPNLWDRNTEAFF. The rearrangement links TRBV28 to TRBJ1-1; 7 positions match TRBD1. The ends lost 2 bases at V and 1 base at J; junction bases unmatched: 10. The germline V gene has CDR1 MDHEN and CDR2 SYDVKM. The length of the CDR3 is 17 residues.

The rearrangement uses TRBV4-3 and TRBJ2-3; the match to TRBD2 covers 11 bases. Germline CDR1 reads LGHNA; CDR2 reads YSLEER. After removal of 3 bases from V and 5 bases from J, the junction contained 10 bases not matched to a gene. This CDR3 region has 17 residues. CDR3 DNA sequence: TGCGCCAGCAGCCATGCCTTTAGCGGGGGGGTAAAAGATACGCAGTATTTT. This sequence encodes CASSHAFSGGVKDTQYF.

The chain combines TRBV7-9 with TRBJ2-1, with 10 bases aligning to TRBD2. The V and J ends lost 5 bases and 7 bases, in that order; junction bases with no gene match: 8. The CDR3 sequence is 15 residues long. CDR1 is SEHNR and CDR2 is FQNEAQ in the germline V gene (reference sequence). The CDR3 nucleotides read TGTGCCAGCAGCAGAGCGGGGGGGCGCGGGAATGAGCAGTTCTTC. The encoded protein is CASSRAGGRGNEQFF. Combining the CDR3 with reference TRBV7-9 and TRBJ2-1 gives the whole variable domain DTGVSQNPRHKITKRGQNVTFRCDPISEHNRLYWYRQTLGQGPEFLTYFQNEAQLEKSRLLSDRFSAERPKGSFSTLEIQRTEQGDSAMYLCASSRAGGRGNEQFFGPGTRLTVL.

This chain links TRBV4-1 with TRBJ2-1, with 7 bases identical to TRBD1. CDR3 length: 16 amino acids. The J segment lost 10 bases and the V segment lost 5 bases, leaving 17 bases of the junction unmatched. Germline V lookup: CDR1 MGHRA, CDR2 YSYEKL. In DNA form, the CDR3 reads TGCGCCAGCAGCGAATCAGGGGGTACCGGTGTGGGCGAGCAGTTCTTC. Its translation: CASSESGGTGVGEQFF.

The rearrangement joins TRBV9 to TRBJ2-3; 9 bases are a match to TRBD2. The CDR3 has 15 amino acids. After removal of 3 bases from V and 6 bases from J, the junction contained 8 bases not matched to a gene. Per germline, CDR1 SGDLS and CDR2 YYNGEE. The CDR3 spells CASSAGTSSGDTQYF. The CDR3 nucleotides read TGTGCCAGCAGCGCCGGGACTAGCTCCGGGGATACGCAGTATTTT.

This chain joins TRBV6-5 and TRBJ1-3; D gene ambiguous. The germline V gene has CDR1 MNHEY and CDR2 SVGAGI. The CDR3 runs 13 residues. The ends were cut back, 6 bases at V and 3 bases at J, with 9 bases in the middle. This CDR3 is CASRVGLGNTIYF. DNA of the CDR3: TGTGCCAGCAGAGTAGGACTTGGAAACACCATATATTTT.

This clone was counted once. The chain uses TRBV6-1 and TRBJ1-4; D call uncertain. The V end was cut by 2 bases, the J end by 12 bases, with 13 bases between. The germline V gene has CDR1 MNHNS and CDR2 SASEGT. CDR3 length: 13 residues. The CDR3 region has the DNA TGTGCCAGCAGTGAAATCCTACAGCGGGAACTGTTTTTT. As protein: CASSEILQRELFF.